Listed here are 23 T cell receptor beta chains from one sample, sequenced in a study of T-cell reconstitution after alpha-beta-depleted transplantation in children. Unique molecular identifiers were incorporated when the TCRbeta library was constructed. TCRdb recomputed calls from the PCR reads with MiXCR, one row per CDR3 protein. Here the sample spans over 120,000 distinct CDR3 sequences, around 8.8% being singletons. The starting material was PBMCs, mostly from graft donor cells, obtained 180 days after TCRalphabeta/CD19-depleted stem cell transplant. Receptors originate from a female patient aged 2 to 10 who had a stem cell transplant for congenital amegakaryocytic thrombocytopenia, so the T cells may come from the graft donor.

This clonotype has just a few counts. This chain links TRBV6-5 with TRBJ1-1, with D unclear. V lost 0 bases and J 0 bases, leaving 8 bases between the germline ends. Germline V gene sequence: CDR1 MNHEY, CDR2 SVGAGI. The CDR3 has 15 residues. The CDR3 protein is CASSYSRVMNTEAFF. CDR3 DNA: TGTGCCAGCAGTTACTCCCGGGTGATGAACACTGAAGCTTTCTTT.

Many counts were recorded for this clonotype. The chain joins TRBV20-1 to TRBJ2-7; D not certain. This CDR3 has 15 amino acids. The germline V and J ends were trimmed by 5 bases and 0 bases, with 17 bases remaining between them. Germline V gene sequence: CDR1 DFQATT, CDR2 SNEGSKA (reference sequence). DNA of the CDR3: TGCAGTGCTCGCGCGCTGGAGTTGAGCTCCTACGAGCAGTACTTC. Encoded protein: CSARALELSSYEQYF.

This clonotype has only a few counts. The chain carries TRBV29-1 and TRBJ2-2; 12 positions agree with TRBD2. This CDR3 has 15 amino acids. V lost 6 bases, J lost 4 bases, and 6 bases stayed unmatched. The germline gives CDR1 SQVTM, CDR2 ANQGSEA. The CDR3 DNA reads TGCAGCGTGTTTCTAGCGGGGGGGCCCACCGGGGAGCTGTTTTTT. It is translated as CSVFLAGGPTGELFF.

This clonotype was detected many times. The chain has TRBV10-3 and TRBJ2-1; D remains unclear. The V end was cut by 2 bases, the J end by 9 bases, with 11 bases between. There are 13 residues in the CDR3. Germline lookup yields CDR1 ENHRY and CDR2 SYGVKD. DNA for the CDR3: TGTGCCATCAGTGAGGCTTCTTTCCCTGAGCAGTTCTTC. Translating it yields CAISEASFPEQFF.

This clonotype was seen only a few times. CDR3 region: CATGLAGGPVNTDTQYF. CDR3 DNA: TGTGCCACCGGTCTAGCGGGGGGTCCCGTCAACACAGATACGCAGTATTTT. J is TRBJ2-3 and V is TRBV24-1; 11 nucleotides align to TRBD2. Trimming removed 9 bases from V and 2 bases from J; junction bases left unmatched: 12. The CDR3 has 17 amino acids. CDR1 is KGHDR and CDR2 is SFDVKD in the germline V gene.

A word on this clonotype: Mismatch with germline at one junction end may stem from a read error. The chain uses TRBV5-5 and TRBJ2-2; D unclear. Germline V gene data show CDR1 as SGHKS and CDR2 as YYEKEE (reference sequence). The CDR3 runs 14 residues. CDR3: CASSLGPNSGELFF. CDR3 DNA: TGTGCCAGCAGCTTGGGGCCGAACTCCGGGGAGCTGTTTTTT.

Ten or more counts support this clonotype. The chain uses TRBV6-5 and TRBJ2-1, with 9 bases matching TRBD2. J gave up 4 bases and V 0 bases, and 1 base lay outside the gene matches. The germline V gene has CDR1 MNHEY and CDR2 SVGAGI. The CDR3 has 15 amino acids. The CDR3 DNA is TGTGCCAGCAGTTACTCGCTAGCGGGGTACAATGAGCAGTTCTTC. It encodes CASSYSLAGYNEQFF.

CDR3 in amino acids: CASSLLLKGDTQYF. CDR3 nucleotides: TGTGCCAGCAGTTTACTCCTGAAGGGAGATACGCAGTATTTT. J is TRBJ2-3 and V is TRBV28; no reliable D call. Per the germline V gene, CDR1 is MDHEN and CDR2 is SYDVKM. CDR3 length equals 14 residues. V lost 2 bases, J lost 5 bases, and 11 bases lay in between.

This clonotype showed up just a few times. The V and J genes are TRBV20-1 and TRBJ1-1, with a possible D match to TRBD1 (6 bases). V was pared by 6 bases and J by 10 bases, with 21 bases between. This CDR3 contains 13 residues. The germline gives CDR1 DFQATT, CDR2 SNEGSKA (reference sequence). The CDR3 coding sequence is TGCAGTGCCTTCTCAAACCTACAGGGAAGAGCTTTCTTT. It specifies CSAFSNLQGRAFF.

The table lists this clonotype with many counts. The rearrangement links TRBV20-1 to TRBJ2-5, with TRBD2 matching 11 bases. Germline CDR1 DFQATT, CDR2 SNEGSKA (reference sequence). This CDR3 has 15 residues. With 4 bases clipped from V and 5 bases from J, the junction kept 9 bases outside the gene matches. The CDR3 here is CSATPLAGAWETQYF. Here the CDR3 DNA reads TGCAGTGCTACCCCACTAGCGGGAGCTTGGGAGACCCAGTACTTC.

This clonotype has ten or more counts. The rearrangement links TRBV10-3 to TRBJ1-1; TRBD1 agrees at 9 bases. The CDR3 covers 16 residues. The J segment lost 7 bases and the V segment lost 0 bases, leaving 9 bases of the junction unmatched. Per germline, CDR1 ENHRY and CDR2 SYGVKD. The CDR3 reads CAISESGTGFYGEAFF. CDR3 coding DNA: TGTGCCATCAGTGAGTCCGGGACAGGGTTTTATGGTGAAGCTTTCTTT.

In its sample, this clonotype was seen many times. This chain links TRBV28 with TRBJ1-1; D is unclear. V lost 0 bases to trimming and J lost 10 bases, with 18 bases between them. The length of the CDR3 is 15 residues. Germline CDR1 MDHEN, CDR2 SYDVKM. The CDR3 coding sequence is TGTGCCAGCAGTTTATGGGGATCCTTGGTGCACGGAGCTTTCTTT. Its translation: CASSLWGSLVHGAFF.

Many counts were recorded for this clonotype. V is TRBV7-8 and J is TRBJ2-3; no clear D. The germline V and J ends were trimmed by 4 bases and 0 bases, with 5 bases remaining between them. Germline V gene lookup returns CDR1 SGHVS and CDR2 FQNEAQ. The CDR3 extends over 13 amino acids. CDR3 nucleotide sequence: TGTGCCAGCAGCTCCTCTAGCACAGATACGCAGTATTTT. It encodes CASSSSSTDTQYF.

The rearrangement uses TRBV25-1 and TRBJ2-1; 9 bases line up with TRBD1. Germline loops: CDR1 MGHDK, CDR2 SYGVNS. Germline trimming cut 4 bases from V and 3 bases from J; bases unmatched to any gene: 4. This CDR3 has 15 amino acids. This chain's CDR3 is CASSGGTGYYNEQFF. In nucleotides, the CDR3 is TGTGCCAGCAGTGGGGGGACAGGGTACTACAATGAGCAGTTCTTC. Supplemented by reference TRBV25-1 and TRBJ2-1, the full variable domain reads EADIYQTPRYLVIGTGKKITLECSQTMGHDKMYWYQQDPGMELHLIHYSYGVNSTEKGDLSSESTVSRIRTEHFPLTLESARPSHTSQYLCASSGGTGYYNEQFFGPGTRLTVL.

This clonotype has a count of ten or more. The chain uses TRBV10-3 and TRBJ2-1; D gene uncertain. Germline CDR1 reads ENHRY; CDR2 reads SYGVKD. This CDR3 comprises 12 residues. Trimming took off 7 bases at V and 6 bases at J, with 10 bases between the two ends. CDR3 coding DNA: TGTGCCATCAACTACAGTGGCAATGAGCAGTTCTTC. Translating gives CAINYSGNEQFF.

There are many counts of this clonotype. The chain carries TRBV20-1 and TRBJ2-7; D is ambiguous. Germline values: CDR1 DFQATT, CDR2 SNEGSKA (reference sequence). V was clipped by 6 bases and J by 4 bases, with 13 bases between them. The CDR3 has 12 amino acids. The CDR3 bases are TGCAGTGCCGCAGGCTGGGAATACGAGCAGTACTTC. Protein sequence: CSAAGWEYEQYF.

The table lists this clonotype with a count of one. V gene TRBV5-1 combines with J gene TRBJ2-7, with 9 bases aligning to TRBD2. CDR3 length equals 16 residues. Germline trimming cut 0 bases from V and 3 bases from J; bases unmatched to any gene: 7. The germline CDR1 and CDR2 sequences are SGHRS and YFSETQ. The chain's CDR3 is CASSLDFSGRGYEQYF. DNA for the CDR3: TGCGCCAGCAGCTTGGATTTTAGCGGGAGAGGCTACGAGCAGTACTTC.

This clonotype was counted ten times or more. This chain joins TRBV7-9 and TRBJ2-5; 7 nucleotides align to TRBD1. The CDR3 loop spans 15 amino acids. V lost 5 bases to trimming and J lost 1 base; unmatched junction nucleotides: 7. Looked up from germline, CDR1 is SEHNR and CDR2 is FQNEAQ (reference sequence). CDR3 bases: TGTGCCAGCAGCCCAGGGACAGTAGGCCAAGAGACCCAGTACTTC. Protein sequence: CASSPGTVGQETQYF.

As for this clonotype: At one boundary the junction diverges from the germline segment, which might be a read error. The gene calls are TRBV5-1 and TRBJ2-3; D remains ambiguous. Germline CDR1 reads SGHRS; CDR2 reads YFSETQ. This CDR3 comprises 17 residues. CDR3 nucleotide sequence: TGCGCCAGCAGCTTGGGTATGCAGACACTTAGCACAGATACGCGGTATTTT. Its translation: CASSLGMQTLSTDTRYF.

This clonotype has more than one count but fewer than ten. The rearrangement uses TRBV7-9 and TRBJ2-2, with unresolved D. The CDR3 contains 17 residues. V shed 7 bases and J shed 3 bases, with 21 bases lying between them. Germline V CDR1 and CDR2: SEHNR, FQNEAQ (reference sequence). The CDR3 nucleotides are TGTGCCAGCAACTTTGACGACTGGATAGGAGACACCGGGGAGCTGTTTTTT. Its protein is CASNFDDWIGDTGELFF.

This clonotype was seen at least ten times. The chain uses TRBV5-1 and TRBJ2-7; the match to TRBD1 covers 9 bases. CDR1 and CDR2 from the germline V gene are SGHRS and YFSETQ. V gave up 2 bases and J gave up 7 bases; unmatched junction bases: 7. The CDR3 runs to 14 residues. CDR3: CASSFGTGLGEQYF. The CDR3 bases are TGCGCCAGCAGCTTCGGGACAGGGCTCGGGGAGCAGTACTTC.

This clonotype was seen more than once but under ten times. The chain employs TRBV5-1 and TRBJ1-1; TRBD1 agrees at 9 bases. The CDR3 is 14 amino acids. Germline V gene data show CDR1 as SGHRS and CDR2 as YFSETQ. The trim removed 0 bases at V and 10 bases at J, leaving 7 bases unmatched. The CDR3 region is CASSLVGQGIGAFF. CDR3 nucleotides: TGCGCCAGCAGCTTGGTGGGACAGGGTATCGGAGCTTTCTTT.

Notes on this clonotype: A much larger clone differs by one base, so this may be a read error. The V gene is TRBV7-9, the J gene TRBJ1-1, with 8 bases lining up with TRBD1. The CDR3 has 11 residues. Germline lookup yields CDR1 SEHNR and CDR2 FQNEAQ (reference sequence). CDR3 amino acids: CASSSDRVHLF. Written as DNA, the CDR3 is TGTGCCAGCAGCTCGGACAGGGTGCACCTTTTT.